One T cell receptor beta chain is described in this entry. Its antigen is currently unknown. Gene names are mouse gene names. The DNA ends 1 residue before the CDR3 does, and the rest of the CDR3 is filled in from the germline J gene. The source of the sample is a study of tissue T cells after allogeneic stem cell transplantation. Study results and caveats: The patient cohort was small and clinically heterogeneous, with limited sampling depth. Motif-based clustering found tissue-specific repertoire signatures shared across patients, though few clones were shared.

The data were produced by immunoSEQ multiplex PCR, yet TCRdb's version contains in-frame clones alone and is incomplete. The repertoire holds around 6,200 clones, with under 55% as singletons. This CDR3 contains 16 residues. Trimming removed 3 bases from V and 4 bases from J; junction bases left unmatched: 8. The V gene's germline CDR1 is SGHND and CDR2 FRSKSL. Time point of the sample: mouse harvest day 7 after allogeneic transplant. Tail vein injection delivered 10^7 T-cell-depleted bone marrow cells and 10^6 splenic CD5+ T cells. The sequencing sample was made of gut tissue. This chain joins TRBV15 and TRBJ2-7; 11 positions match TRBD2. The receptor was derived from a female BALB/c mouse given C57BL/6 T cells with graft-versus-host disease after an allogeneic hematopoietic cell transplant. The CDR3 loop is CASSLHPGLGAYEQYF. The sequenced CDR3 bases are TGTGCCAGCAGTTTGCATCCGGGACTGGGGGCTTATGAACAGTAC.